The clone carrying this T cell receptor beta chain showed up just a few times. Its target is unknown. Other DNA sequences of this sample code for an identical CDR3. This specimen comes from a study of cytomegalovirus exposure and HLA in healthy donors. Study conclusions and caveats: The study recorded around 160 TCR beta chains that were cytomegalovirus-associated. Specific recognition of CMV antigens was confirmed in vitro for a few chains (all CMV-associated).

TCRdb keeps only in-frame clones here, not all; method: immunoSEQ multiplex PCR. Among 150,000 to 200,000 clones listed, about 85% were seen once. Input material: PBMCs. This TCR was sampled from a man aged 25 to 40 in good health and CMV-seropositive.

This chain's CDR3 is CASSLGGDTEAFF. DNA for the CDR3: TGTGCCAGCAGCCTCGGGGGGGACACTGAAGCTTTCTTT. This chain uses TRBV7-6 with TRBJ1-1, with D perhaps TRBD1 (5 bases). CDR1 is SGHVS and CDR2 is FNYEAQ in the germline V gene. V lost 5 bases to trimming and J lost 3 bases, with 10 bases between them. The CDR3 has 13 residues.